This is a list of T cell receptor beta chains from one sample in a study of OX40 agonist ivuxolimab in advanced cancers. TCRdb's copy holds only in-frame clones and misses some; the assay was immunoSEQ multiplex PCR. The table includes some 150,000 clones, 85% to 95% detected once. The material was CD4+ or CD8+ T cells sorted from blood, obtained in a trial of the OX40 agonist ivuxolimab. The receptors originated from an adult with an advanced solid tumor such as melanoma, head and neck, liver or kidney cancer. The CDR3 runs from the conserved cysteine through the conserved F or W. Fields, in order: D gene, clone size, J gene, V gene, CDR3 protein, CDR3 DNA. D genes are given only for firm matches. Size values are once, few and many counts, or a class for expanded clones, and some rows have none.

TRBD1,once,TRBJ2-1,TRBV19,CASHSGTGVGEQFF,TGTGCCAGTCATTCGGGGACAGGGGTTGGTGAGCAGTTCTTC
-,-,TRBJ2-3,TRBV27,CASSLNAHPPGTQYF,TGTGCCAGCAGTTTAAATGCCCACCCTCCAGGTACGCAGTATTTT
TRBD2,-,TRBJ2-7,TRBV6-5,CASSYGTSEKQYF,TGTGCCAGCAGTTACGGGACTAGCGAGAAGCAGTACTTC
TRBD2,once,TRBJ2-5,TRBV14,CASSQIRFSGSFYF,TGTGCCAGCAGCCAAATAAGATTTAGCGGGAGCTTTTACTTC
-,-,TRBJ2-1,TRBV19,CASSIEYPYNEQFF,TGTGCCAGTAGTATAGAGTACCCCTACAATGAGCAGTTCTTC
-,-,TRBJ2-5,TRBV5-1,CASSLEGGHRVPRETQYF,TGCGCCAGCAGCTTGGAGGGGGGACACCGAGTCCCTAGAGAGACCCAGTACTTC
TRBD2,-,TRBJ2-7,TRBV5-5,CASSLVGGSGYEQYF,TGTGCCAGCAGCTTAGTAGGCGGGAGTGGGTACGAGCAGTACTTC
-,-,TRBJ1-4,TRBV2,CASSVPGTPNEKLFF,TGTGCCAGCAGTGTCCCGGGGACACCAAATGAAAAACTGTTTTTT
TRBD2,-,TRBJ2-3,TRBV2,CASSGGAGGPTDTQYF,TGTGCCAGCAGTGGGGGAGCGGGGGGGCCCACAGATACGCAGTATTTT
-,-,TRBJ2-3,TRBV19,CASSPGWGGSTDTQYF,TGTGCCAGTAGCCCCGGTTGGGGCGGCAGCACAGATACGCAGTATTTT
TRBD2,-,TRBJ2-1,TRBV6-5,CASSSTSGILREQFF,TGTGCCAGCAGTTCCACTAGCGGGATCCTTCGCGAGCAGTTCTTC